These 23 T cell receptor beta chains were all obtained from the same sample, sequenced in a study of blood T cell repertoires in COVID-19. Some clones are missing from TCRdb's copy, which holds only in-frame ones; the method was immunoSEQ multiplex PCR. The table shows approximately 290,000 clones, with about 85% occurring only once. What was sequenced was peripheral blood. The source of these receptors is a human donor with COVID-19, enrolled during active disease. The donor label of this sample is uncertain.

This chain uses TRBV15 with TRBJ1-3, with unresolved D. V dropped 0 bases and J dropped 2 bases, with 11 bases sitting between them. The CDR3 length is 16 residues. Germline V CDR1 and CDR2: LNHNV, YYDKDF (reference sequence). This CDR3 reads CATSRDFGGTGNTIYF. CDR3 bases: TGTGCCACCAGCAGAGATTTCGGAGGGACTGGAAACACCATATATTTT.

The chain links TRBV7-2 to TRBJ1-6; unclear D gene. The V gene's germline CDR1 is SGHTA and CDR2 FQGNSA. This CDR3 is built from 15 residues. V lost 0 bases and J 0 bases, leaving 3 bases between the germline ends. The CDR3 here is CASSLASSYNSPLHF. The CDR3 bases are TGTGCCAGCAGCTTAGCTAGCTCCTATAATTCACCCCTCCACTTT.

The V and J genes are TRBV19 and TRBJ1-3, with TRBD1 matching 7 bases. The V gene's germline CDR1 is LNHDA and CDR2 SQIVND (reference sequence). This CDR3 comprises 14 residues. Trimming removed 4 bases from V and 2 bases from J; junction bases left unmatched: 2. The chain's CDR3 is CASSTGTAGNTIYF. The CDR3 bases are TGTGCCAGTAGTACGGGGACAGCTGGAAACACCATATATTTT.

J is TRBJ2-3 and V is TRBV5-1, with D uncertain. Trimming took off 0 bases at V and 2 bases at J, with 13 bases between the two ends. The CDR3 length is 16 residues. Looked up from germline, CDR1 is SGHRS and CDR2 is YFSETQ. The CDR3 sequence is CASSLAGFSPTDTQYF. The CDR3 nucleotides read TGCGCCAGCAGCTTGGCCGGGTTTTCCCCCACAGATACGCAGTATTTT. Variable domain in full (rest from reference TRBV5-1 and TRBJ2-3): KAGVTQTPRYLIKTRGQQVTLSCSPISGHRSVSWYQQTPGQGLQFLFEYFSETQRNKGNFPGRFSGRQFSNSRSEMNVSTLELGDSALYLCASSLAGFSPTDTQYFGPGTRLTVL.

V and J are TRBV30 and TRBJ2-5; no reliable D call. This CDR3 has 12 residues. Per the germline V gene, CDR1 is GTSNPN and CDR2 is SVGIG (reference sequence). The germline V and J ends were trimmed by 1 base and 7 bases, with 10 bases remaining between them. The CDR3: CAWSAPSGTQYF. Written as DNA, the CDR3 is TGTGCCTGGAGTGCCCCTTCCGGGACCCAGTACTTC.

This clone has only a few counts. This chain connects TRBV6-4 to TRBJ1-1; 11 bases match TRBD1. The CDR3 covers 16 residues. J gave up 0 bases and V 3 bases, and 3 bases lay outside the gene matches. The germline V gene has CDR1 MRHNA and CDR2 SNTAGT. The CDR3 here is CASSEGTGGLNTEAFF. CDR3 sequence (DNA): TGTGCCAGCAGTGAAGGGACAGGGGGATTGAACACTGAAGCTTTCTTT.

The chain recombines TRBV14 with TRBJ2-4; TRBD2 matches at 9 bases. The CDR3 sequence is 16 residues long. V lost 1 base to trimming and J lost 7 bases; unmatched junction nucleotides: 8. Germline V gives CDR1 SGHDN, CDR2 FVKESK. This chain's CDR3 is CASSQVGSGRGNIQYF. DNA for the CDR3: TGTGCCAGCAGCCAAGTGGGTAGCGGGAGAGGTAACATTCAGTACTTC.

The CDR3 bases are TGCGCCAGCAGCTTACGGGGGGACAATTCACCCCTCCACTTT. Its translation: CASSLRGDNSPLHF. The genes are TRBV5-1 and TRBJ1-6, with D perhaps TRBD1 (5 bases). The V end lost 2 bases, the J end lost 7 bases, and 10 bases lay between the germline ends. The CDR3 is 14 amino acids. Germline CDR1 is SGHRS and CDR2 is YFSETQ.

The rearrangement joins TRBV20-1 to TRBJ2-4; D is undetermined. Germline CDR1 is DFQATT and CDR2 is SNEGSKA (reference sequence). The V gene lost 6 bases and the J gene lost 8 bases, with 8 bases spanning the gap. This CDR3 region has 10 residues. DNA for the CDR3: TGCAGTGCAGCCCTAGACATTCAGTACTTC. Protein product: CSAALDIQYF.

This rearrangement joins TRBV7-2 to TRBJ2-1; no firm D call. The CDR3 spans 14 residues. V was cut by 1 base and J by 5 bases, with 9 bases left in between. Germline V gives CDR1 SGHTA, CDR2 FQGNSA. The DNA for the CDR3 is TGTGCCAGCAGCTTAGGACTGACGAACAATGAGCAGTTCTTC. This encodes CASSLGLTNNEQFF.

CDR3 nucleotide sequence: TGTGCCTCCGCGAGACTAGCGGGTATCCAAGAGACCCAGTACTTC. This sequence encodes CASARLAGIQETQYF. V is TRBV30 and J is TRBJ2-5, with TRBD2 identical over 10 bases. Germline assignment: CDR1 GTSNPN and CDR2 SVGIG (reference sequence). The CDR3 contains 15 residues. J gave up 1 base and V 7 bases, and 9 bases lay outside the gene matches.

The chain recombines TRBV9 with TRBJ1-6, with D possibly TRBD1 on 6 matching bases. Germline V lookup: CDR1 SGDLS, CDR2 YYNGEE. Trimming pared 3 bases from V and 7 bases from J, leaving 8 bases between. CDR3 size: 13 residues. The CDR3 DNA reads TGTGCCAGCAGCGATACAGGGAATTCACCCCTCCACTTT. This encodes CASSDTGNSPLHF. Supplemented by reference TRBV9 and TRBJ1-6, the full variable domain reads DSGVTQTPKHLITATGQRVTLRCSPRSGDLSVYWYQQSLDQGLQFLIQYYNGEERAKGNILERFSAQQFPDLHSELNLSSLELGDSALYFCASSDTGNSPLHFGNGTRLTVT.

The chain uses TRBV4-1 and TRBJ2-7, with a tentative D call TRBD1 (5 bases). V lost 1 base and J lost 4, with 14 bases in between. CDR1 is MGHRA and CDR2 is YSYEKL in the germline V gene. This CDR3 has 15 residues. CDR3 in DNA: TGCGCCAGCAGCCAAGGGTGGGGCCAGGTATACGAGCAGTACTTC. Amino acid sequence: CASSQGWGQVYEQYF.

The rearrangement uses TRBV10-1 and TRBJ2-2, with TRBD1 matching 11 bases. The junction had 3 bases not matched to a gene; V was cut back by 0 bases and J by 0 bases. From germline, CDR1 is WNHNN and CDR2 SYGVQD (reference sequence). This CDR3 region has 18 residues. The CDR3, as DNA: TGCGCCAGCAGTGAGTCGAGGGGACAGGGGGCGAACACCGGGGAGCTGTTTTTT. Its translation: CASSESRGQGANTGELFF.

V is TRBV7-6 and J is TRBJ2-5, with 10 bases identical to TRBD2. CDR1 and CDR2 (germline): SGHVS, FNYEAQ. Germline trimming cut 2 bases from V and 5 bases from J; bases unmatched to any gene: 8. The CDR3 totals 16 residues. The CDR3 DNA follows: TGTGCCAGCAGCTTATTGTCTAGCGGGAGTGGCGAGACCCAGTACTTC. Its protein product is CASSLLSSGSGETQYF.

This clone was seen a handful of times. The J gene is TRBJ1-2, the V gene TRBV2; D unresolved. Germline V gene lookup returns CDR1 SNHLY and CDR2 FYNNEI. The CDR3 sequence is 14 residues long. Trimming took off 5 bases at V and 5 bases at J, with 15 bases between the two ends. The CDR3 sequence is CASSSGSPGYGYTF. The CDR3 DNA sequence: TGTGCCAGCAGTTCTGGCTCCCCCGGGTATGGCTACACCTTC.

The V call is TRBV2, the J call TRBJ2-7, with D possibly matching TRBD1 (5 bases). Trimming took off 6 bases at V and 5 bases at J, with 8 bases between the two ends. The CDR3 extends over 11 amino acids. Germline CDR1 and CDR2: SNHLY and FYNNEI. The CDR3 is CASRIRDEQYF. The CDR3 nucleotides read TGTGCCAGCAGAATCAGGGACGAGCAGTACTTC.

This CDR3 reads CSVATPQRTYEQYF. Written as DNA, the CDR3 is TGCAGCGTTGCGACCCCACAGAGAACCTACGAGCAGTACTTC. This chain uses TRBV29-1 with TRBJ2-7, with D hard to call. The CDR3 spans 14 residues. V was clipped by 4 bases and J by 2 bases, with 15 bases between them. The germline V gene has CDR1 SQVTM and CDR2 ANQGSEA.

CDR3 amino acids: CASSFGRGSLTDTQYF. In DNA, the CDR3 is TGTGCCAGCAGCTTCGGCAGAGGGAGTCTCACAGATACGCAGTATTTT. V gene TRBV11-1 combines with J gene TRBJ2-3; tentative D call: TRBD2 (5 bases). There are 16 residues in the CDR3. V was shortened by 3 bases and J by 2 bases, with 15 bases between the two germline ends. Germline lookup yields CDR1 SGHAT and CDR2 FQDESV (reference sequence).

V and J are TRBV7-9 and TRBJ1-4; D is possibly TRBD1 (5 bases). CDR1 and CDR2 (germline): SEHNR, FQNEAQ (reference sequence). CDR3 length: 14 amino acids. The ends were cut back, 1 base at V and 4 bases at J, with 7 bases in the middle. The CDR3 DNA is TGTGCCAGCAGCTTAGGACAGTATAATGAAAAACTGTTTTTT. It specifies CASSLGQYNEKLFF.

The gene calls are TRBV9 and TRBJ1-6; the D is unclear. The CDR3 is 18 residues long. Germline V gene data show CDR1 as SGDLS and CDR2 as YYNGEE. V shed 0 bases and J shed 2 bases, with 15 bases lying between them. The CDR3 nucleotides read TGTGCCAGCAGCGTAGCCCCAGACGGGAGGGCCTATAATTCACCCCTCCACTTT. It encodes CASSVAPDGRAYNSPLHF.

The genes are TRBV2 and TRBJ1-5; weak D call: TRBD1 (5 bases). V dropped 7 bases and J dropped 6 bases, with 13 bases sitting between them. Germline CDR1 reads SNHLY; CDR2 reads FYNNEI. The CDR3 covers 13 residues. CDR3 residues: CASKRTKFQPQHF. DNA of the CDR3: TGTGCCAGCAAAAGGACAAAATTTCAGCCCCAGCATTTT.

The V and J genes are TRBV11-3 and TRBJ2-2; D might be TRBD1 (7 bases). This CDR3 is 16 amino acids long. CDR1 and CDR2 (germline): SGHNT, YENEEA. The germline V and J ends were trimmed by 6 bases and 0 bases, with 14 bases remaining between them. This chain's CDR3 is CASSLGGGTNTGELFF. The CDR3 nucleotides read TGTGCCAGCAGTCTAGGGGGCGGGACGAACACCGGGGAGCTGTTTTTT.